What follows are 26 T cell receptor beta chains derived from one specimen sequenced in a study of control samples from healthy donors and cancer patients. Measured with immunoSEQ multiplex PCR; TCRdb has only the in-frame clones, and not every one. The sample lists some 100,000 clones; roughly 90% were seen once. Sequencing was carried out using blood. These receptor sequences come from a human donor in good health. The donor label of this sample is uncertain.

This chain uses TRBV10-2 with TRBJ2-1, with a weak D call TRBD2 (6 bases). Germline-derived CDR1 and CDR2 are WSHSY and SAAADI. Trimming took off 7 bases at V and 6 bases at J, with 13 bases between the two ends. The CDR3 is 13 amino acids. CDR3 protein: CASKVGGTNEQFF. DNA of the CDR3: TGCGCCAGCAAAGTTGGGGGGACCAATGAGCAGTTCTTC.

The V gene is TRBV10-3, the J gene TRBJ2-1; possible D gene TRBD1, 5 bases. Trimming cost V 3 bases and J 7 bases, with 13 bases left between them. This CDR3 has 14 amino acids. Germline V CDR1 and CDR2: ENHRY, SYGVKD. The DNA of the CDR3 is TGTGCCATCAGTGAAATACAGGCGGTGAATGAGCAGTTCTTC. Its translation is CAISEIQAVNEQFF.

V and J are TRBV7-6 and TRBJ1-4; no firm D call. The CDR3 sequence is 14 residues long. Germline V gives CDR1 SGHVS, CDR2 FNYEAQ. V lost 5 bases to trimming and J lost 0 bases, with 7 bases between them. The CDR3 nucleotides are TGTGCCAGCAGCGCAGTTCCAACTAATGAAAAACTGTTTTTT. Translating it yields CASSAVPTNEKLFF.

The chain employs TRBV21-1 and TRBJ2-7; the listed D gene, TRBD2, was not tested against the DNA. TRBV21-1 is a pseudogene segment. The CDR3 sequence is 11 residues long. The CDR3 protein is CASSNRSGRYF. As DNA, the CDR3 is TGTGCCAGCAGCAATCGTAGCGGCAGGTACTTC.

V and J are TRBV7-2 and TRBJ1-6; no reliable D call. The V gene's germline CDR1 is SGHTA and CDR2 FQGNSA. This CDR3 region has 14 residues. V lost 6 bases and J lost 6, with 12 bases in between. The CDR3 protein is CASSHSGFNSPLHF. CDR3 nucleotide sequence: TGTGCCAGCAGTCATTCGGGGTTTAATTCACCCCTCCACTTT.

CDR3 region: CASSDWGDYGYTF. DNA for the CDR3: TGTGCCAGCAGTGATTGGGGGGACTATGGCTACACCTTC. The chain joins TRBV2 to TRBJ1-2; TRBD1 is a possible D gene (5 bases). The germline V gene has CDR1 SNHLY and CDR2 FYNNEI. The length of the CDR3 is 13 residues. Trimming removed 3 bases from V and 3 bases from J, with 8 bases in between. Filled out from reference TRBV2 and TRBJ1-2, the complete variable domain reads EPEVTQTPSHQVTQMGQEVILRCVPISNHLYFYWYRQILGQKVEFLVSFYNNEISEKSEIFDDQFSVERPDGSNFTLKIRSTKLEDSAMYFCASSDWGDYGYTFGSGTRLTVV.

The chain joins TRBV2 to TRBJ2-2; 9 nucleotides match TRBD1. Germline values: CDR1 SNHLY, CDR2 FYNNEI. CDR3 size: 15 residues. J lost 7 bases, V lost 6 bases, and 9 bases had no gene match. The CDR3 DNA reads TGTGCCAGCAGGGCCGGGACAGGGTACGACGGGGAGCTGTTTTTT. Amino acid sequence: CASRAGTGYDGELFF.

The chain recombines TRBV6-5 with TRBJ2-1, with D maybe TRBD2 (7 bases). The germline V gene has CDR1 MNHEY and CDR2 SVGAGI. The CDR3 is made up of 14 amino acids. Trimming removed 8 bases at V and 5 bases at J, with 16 bases between. Here the CDR3 DNA reads TGTGCCAGCTCGCAAGGGGGGGCGAACAATGAGCAGTTCTTC. Its protein product is CASSQGGANNEQFF.

This sequence joins TRBV27 and TRBJ1-2; D remains unclear. The CDR3 has 14 amino acids. V lost 6 bases and J 2 bases, leaving 13 bases between the germline ends. Germline assignment: CDR1 MNHEY and CDR2 SMNVEV (reference sequence). The CDR3 DNA reads as TGTGCCAGCAGCTTTGACCCGTGGAACTATGGCTACACCTTC. Amino acids: CASSFDPWNYGYTF.

The chain is built from TRBV3-1 (or the pseudogene TRBV3-2) and TRBJ1-5; D not certain. Trimming shortened V by 8 bases and J by 5 bases, and 13 bases separated the two germline ends. The CDR3 spans 13 residues. CDR1 LGHDT and CDR2 YNNKEL come from the germline V gene (reference sequence). The CDR3 DNA is TGTGCCAGCTCAGGAGGGTACGATCAGCCCCAGCATTTT. Protein product: CASSGGYDQPQHF.

The chain recombines TRBV7-2 with TRBJ1-3; TRBD1 is a possible D gene (5 bases). The V gene's germline CDR1 is SGHTA and CDR2 FQGNSA. V was trimmed by 2 bases and J by 7 bases, leaving 21 bases between them. This CDR3 spans 17 amino acids. The DNA of the CDR3 is TGTGCCAGCAGCTTAAGGCCCGCGACGGGGACGGGTAACACCATATATTTT. Translating it yields CASSLRPATGTGNTIYF.

The V and J genes are TRBV7-3 and TRBJ1-1; 8 bases are a match to TRBD1. The V and J ends lost 3 bases and 3 bases, in that order; junction bases with no gene match: 0. CDR1 and CDR2 from the germline V gene are SGHTA and FQGTGA. This CDR3 contains 13 residues. The chain's CDR3 is CASSLTGDTEAFF. Here the CDR3 DNA reads TGTGCCAGCAGCTTGACAGGGGACACTGAAGCTTTCTTT.

There are a few counts of this clone. V and J are TRBV30 and TRBJ1-1; maybe TRBD1 (5 bases). V dropped 0 bases and J dropped 6 bases, with 8 bases sitting between them. CDR1 and CDR2 (germline): GTSNPN, SVGIG (reference sequence). The CDR3 spans 12 residues. CDR3 residues: CAWSVQDAEAFF. DNA of the CDR3: TGTGCCTGGAGTGTACAGGACGCTGAAGCTTTCTTT.

The sample holds one count of this clone. The chain combines TRBV5-1 with TRBJ1-4; possibly TRBD1 for D (6 bases). This CDR3 has 14 residues. V shed 1 base and J shed 6 bases, with 10 bases lying between them. From germline, CDR1 is SGHRS and CDR2 YFSETQ. CDR3 loop: CASSLRGADEKLFF. In DNA form, the CDR3 reads TGCGCCAGCAGCTTGCGGGGGGCGGATGAAAAACTGTTTTTT.

This clone was detected only once. The V call is TRBV6-1, the J call TRBJ1-1, with D unclear. CDR3 length: 13 residues. With 2 bases removed from V and 0 bases from J, the gap between germline ends came to 4 bases. Germline CDR1 is MNHNS and CDR2 is SASEGT. CDR3 bases: TGTGCCAGCAGTGAAATGATGAACACTGAAGCTTTCTTT. It translates to CASSEMMNTEAFF.

The V gene is TRBV6-2 or TRBV6-3, the J gene TRBJ1-2; D not resolved. Germline loops: CDR1 MNHEY, CDR2 SVGEGT. CDR3 length: 14 residues. Trimming took 2 bases from V and 4 from J, leaving 11 bases between them. The CDR3 sequence is CASSYLTLFYGYTF. DNA of the CDR3: TGTGCCAGCAGTTACCTTACACTTTTCTATGGCTACACCTTC.

This clone was counted a single time. This chain joins TRBV5-5 and TRBJ1-4; D is uncertain. The CDR3 has 16 amino acids. CDR1 and CDR2 from the germline V gene are SGHKS and YYEKEE (reference sequence). V was shortened by 0 bases and J by 0 bases, with 9 bases between the two germline ends. CDR3 sequence: CASSLVGVATNEKLFF. CDR3 in DNA: TGTGCCAGCAGCTTGGTCGGCGTTGCAACTAATGAAAAACTGTTTTTT.

This clone showed up just once. The CDR3 is CASGPTGNEQFF. The CDR3 bases are TGTGCTAGTGGACCAACAGGCAATGAGCAGTTCTTC. V is TRBV12-5 and J is TRBJ2-1; possible D gene TRBD1, 5 bases. Germline CDR1 is LGHNT and CDR2 is FRNRAP. The CDR3 is 12 residues long. V lost 6 bases and J lost 6, with 9 bases in between.

The chain couples TRBV5-1 to TRBJ1-1; tentative D call: TRBD1 (5 bases). Germline V gene data show CDR1 as SGHRS and CDR2 as YFSETQ. The CDR3 runs 14 residues. Trimming removed 0 bases at V and 1 base at J, with 7 bases between. CDR3 nucleotide sequence: TGCGCCAGCAGCTTGGCAGGGACGAACACTGAAGCTTTCTTT. Protein product: CASSLAGTNTEAFF.

The rearrangement links TRBV5-1 to TRBJ1-6; D perhaps matches TRBD1 (6 bases). This CDR3 has 14 residues. CDR1 and CDR2 from the germline V gene are SGHRS and YFSETQ. The ends were cut back, 0 bases at V and 7 bases at J, with 8 bases in the middle. Written as DNA, the CDR3 is TGCGCCAGCAGCTTGGCAGGGGTAAATTCACCCCTCCACTTT. Its protein product is CASSLAGVNSPLHF.

This rearrangement joins TRBV5-1 to TRBJ2-5; D may match TRBD1 or TRBD2 (5 bases each). The J call may be faulty, since TRBJ2-7 better matches the DNA end. Germline V lookup: CDR1 SGHRS, CDR2 YFSETQ. This CDR3 comprises 15 residues. The CDR3 DNA sequence: TGCGCCAGCAGCTTGGGGGGACGGGGTACCTACGAGCAGTACTTC. This encodes CASSLGGRGTYEQYF.

The V and J genes are TRBV20-1 and TRBJ1-1; 10 positions agree with TRBD1. This CDR3 contains 11 residues. J lost 12 bases, V lost 6 bases, and 7 bases had no gene match. The germline V gene encodes CDR1 DFQATT and CDR2 SNEGSKA (reference sequence). The CDR3 nucleotides are TGCAGTGCCGAGCGGGACAGGGGAACTTTCTTT. Encoded protein: CSAERDRGTFF.

The rearrangement links TRBV25-1 to TRBJ1-2; 8 nucleotides match TRBD1. The J segment lost 2 bases and the V segment lost 6 bases, leaving 8 bases of the junction unmatched. The CDR3 has 15 residues. Germline CDR1 is MGHDK and CDR2 is SYGVNS. CDR3 coding DNA: TGTGCCAGCAGCCGAGCTGGGACAGGCAACTATGGCTACACCTTC. Protein product: CASSRAGTGNYGYTF.

This rearrangement joins TRBV6-1 to TRBJ1-2; TRBD1 aligns across 8 bases. The germline V gene has CDR1 MNHNS and CDR2 SASEGT. CDR3 length: 14 residues. After removal of 2 bases from V and 8 bases from J, the junction contained 7 bases not matched to a gene. DNA of the CDR3: TGTGCCAGCAGTGAACCCCAGGGGGCAGAGGGCTACACCTTC. This encodes CASSEPQGAEGYTF.

V gene TRBV2 combines with J gene TRBJ1-4; D is possibly TRBD1 (5 bases). The CDR3 totals 14 residues. The V gene lost 6 bases and the J gene lost 8 bases, with 16 bases spanning the gap. Germline V CDR1 and CDR2: SNHLY, FYNNEI. CDR3 sequence: CASSKLGATEKLFF. The CDR3 region has the DNA TGTGCCAGCAGCAAGCTTGGGGCGACCGAAAAACTGTTTTTT.

This chain's CDR3 is CAWIRGTGLYGYTF. The CDR3 bases are TGTGCCTGGATTCGCGGGACAGGCCTCTATGGCTACACCTTC. V usage is TRBV30 and J usage is TRBJ1-2; 8 bases match TRBD1. V dropped 4 bases and J dropped 4; count of bases not matched to a gene: 8. There are 14 residues in the CDR3. CDR1 and CDR2 from the germline V gene are GTSNPN and SVGIG (reference sequence).